This T cell receptor beta chain was captured by sequencing in a study of blood T cell repertoires in COVID-19. Study-wide background: Samples of COVID-19 (acute and convalescent) were obtained from the United States, Italy and Spain.

Measured with immunoSEQ multiplex PCR; TCRdb has only the in-frame clones, and not every one. Here the sample spans over 35,000 clones, more than 80% being singletons. The CDR3 runs to 19 residues. The V gene's germline CDR1 is SGHDT and CDR2 YYEEEE. V gave up 0 bases and J gave up 7 bases; unmatched junction bases: 16. The clonotype comes from a man aged 55 to 69 with active COVID-19. The specimen sequenced was peripheral blood. The rearrangement links TRBV5-6 to TRBJ1-6, with 7 positions matching TRBD1. CDR3 DNA sequence: TGTGCCAGCAGCTTGGTCCAAGGGGGTTCAGGGGGAGGAAATTCACCCCTCCACTTT. Residues: CASSLVQGGSGGGNSPLHF.